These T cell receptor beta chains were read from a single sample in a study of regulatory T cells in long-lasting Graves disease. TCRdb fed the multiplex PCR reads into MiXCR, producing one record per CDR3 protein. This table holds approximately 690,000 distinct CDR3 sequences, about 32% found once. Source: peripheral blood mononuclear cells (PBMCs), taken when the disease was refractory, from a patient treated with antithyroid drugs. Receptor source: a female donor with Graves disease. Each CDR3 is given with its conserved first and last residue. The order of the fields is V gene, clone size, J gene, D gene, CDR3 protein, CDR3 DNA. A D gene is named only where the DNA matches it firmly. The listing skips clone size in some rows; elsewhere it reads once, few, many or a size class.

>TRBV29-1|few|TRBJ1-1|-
CSVASQGNTEAFF
TGCAGCGTTGCCTCCCAGGGGAACACTGAAGCTTTCTTT
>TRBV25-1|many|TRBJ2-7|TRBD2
CASSGLAGVIEQYF
TGTGCCAGCAGTGGACTAGCGGGAGTTATCGAGCAGTACTTC
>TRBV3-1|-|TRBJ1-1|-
CASNQVGTEAFF
TGTGCCAGCAACCAGGTGGGGACTGAAGCTTTCTTT
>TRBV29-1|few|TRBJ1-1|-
CSVSRGGRRTEAFF
TGCAGCGTTAGCCGTGGGGGGCGAAGAACTGAAGCTTTCTTT
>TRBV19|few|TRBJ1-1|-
CASSPPVMNTEAFF
TGTGCCAGTAGCCCGCCCGTTATGAACACTGAAGCTTTCTTT
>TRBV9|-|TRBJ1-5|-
CASSEGGGRQPQHF
TGTGCCAGCAGCGAGGGGGGGGGCCGGCAGCCCCAGCATTTT
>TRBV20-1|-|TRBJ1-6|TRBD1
CSAPMTGQGAGLSAFYNSPLHF
TGCAGTGCCCCGATGACGGGACAGGGGGCCGGTTTGTCAGCTTTCTATAATTCACCCCTCCACTTT
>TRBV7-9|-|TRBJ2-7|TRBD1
CASSSPTTGPYEQYF
TGTGCCAGCAGCTCGCCAACGACAGGGCCCTACGAGCAGTACTTC
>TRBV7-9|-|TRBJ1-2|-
CASSHSNGGGYGYTF
TGTGCCAGCAGCCATTCGAATGGGGGAGGCTATGGCTACACCTTC
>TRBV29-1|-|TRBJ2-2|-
CSVSRSAGELFF
TGCAGCGTCTCCAGGAGTGCCGGGGAGCTGTTTTTT
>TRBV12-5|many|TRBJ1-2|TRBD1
CASGFSRQDRGRLDGYTF
TGTGCTAGTGGTTTCAGTCGCCAGGACAGGGGGCGATTGGATGGCTACACCTTC
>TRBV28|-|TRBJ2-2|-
CASSLPNPATGELFF
TGTGCCAGCAGTTTGCCTAACCCGGCCACCGGGGAGCTGTTTTTT
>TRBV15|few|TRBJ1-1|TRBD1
CATSRDKGAWTEAFF
TGTGCCACCAGCAGAGATAAGGGGGCCTGGACTGAAGCTTTCTTT
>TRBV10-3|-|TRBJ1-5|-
CAISESSGLGNQPQHF
TGTGCCATCAGTGAGTCTTCAGGGTTGGGCAATCAGCCCCAGCATTTT
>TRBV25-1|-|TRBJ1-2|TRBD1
CASSGAWTGPNYGYTF
TGTGCCAGCAGTGGGGCTTGGACAGGGCCAAACTATGGCTACACCTTC
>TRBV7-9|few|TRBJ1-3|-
CASSHSTDSGNTIYF
TGTGCCAGCAGCCACAGCACTGACTCTGGAAACACCATATATTTT
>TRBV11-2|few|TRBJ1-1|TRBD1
CASSRAGTANTEAFF
TGCGCCAGCAGCAGGGCCGGGACAGCGAACACTGAAGCTTTCTTT
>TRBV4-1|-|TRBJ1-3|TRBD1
CASSQVLRTGASGNTIYF
TGCGCCAGCAGCCAAGTCCTCAGGACAGGGGCCTCTGGAAACACCATATATTTT
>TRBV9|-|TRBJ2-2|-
CASSIVGGAAGELFF
TGTGCCAGCAGCATAGTGGGGGGAGCAGCCGGGGAGCTGTTTTTT
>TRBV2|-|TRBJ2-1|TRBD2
CASSVGGVNEQFF
TGTGCCAGCAGTGTCGGGGGGGTCAATGAGCAGTTCTTC
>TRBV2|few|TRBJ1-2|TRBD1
CASSRRAGGAAYGYTF
TGTGCCAGCAGCCGGCGGGCAGGGGGCGCCGCGTATGGCTACACCTTC
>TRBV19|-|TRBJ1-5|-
CASSSGTVGNQPQHF
TGTGCCAGTAGCTCTGGGACGGTGGGGAATCAGCCCCAGCATTTT
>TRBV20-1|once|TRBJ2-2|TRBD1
CSARDTSTGEGGELFF
TGCAGTGCTAGAGATACATCGACAGGGGAAGGCGGGGAGCTGTTTTTT
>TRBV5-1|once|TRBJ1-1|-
CASSPRATGANTEAFF
TGCGCCAGCAGCCCCAGGGCGACAGGAGCAAACACTGAAGCTTTCTTT
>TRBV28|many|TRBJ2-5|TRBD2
CASSPTGGKTQYF
TGTGCCAGCAGCCCGACGGGGGGGAAGACCCAGTACTTC
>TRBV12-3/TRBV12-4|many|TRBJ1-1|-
CASSSRGVGRSKAFF
TGTGCCAGCAGTTCTAGGGGCGTGGGACGGAGCAAAGCTTTCTTT
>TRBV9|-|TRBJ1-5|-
CASSVGGTANQPQHF
TGTGCCAGCAGCGTAGGAGGCACAGCTAATCAGCCCCAGCATTTT
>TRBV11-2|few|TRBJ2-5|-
CASSLEQRGSETQYF
TGTGCCAGCAGCTTAGAGCAGAGAGGATCAGAGACCCAGTACTTC
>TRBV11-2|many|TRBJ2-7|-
CASSLASRTATYEQYF
TGTGCCAGCAGCTTAGCTTCTCGGACGGCGACCTACGAGCAGTACTTC
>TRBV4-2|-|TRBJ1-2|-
CASSQAFGGTNYGYTF
TGTGCCAGCAGCCAAGCGTTTGGAGGGACAAACTATGGCTACACCTTC
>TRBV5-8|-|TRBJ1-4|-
CASSLRVLDLNEKLFF
TGTGCCAGCAGCTTACGGGTCTTGGACCTTAATGAAAAACTGTTTTTT